This TCR beta chain stems from a study of T cells in Graves' hyperthyroidism and ophthalmopathy. There were TCR beta CDR3 regions amplified from RNA transcripts. HTBI primers were the set used in a first-round RT-PCR of the TCR CDR3. TCRdb used MiXCR to reprocess the multiplex PCR reads, holding one entry per CDR3 protein. The sample carries 250,000 to 300,000 distinct CDR3 sequences, approximately 15% recorded once. The CDR3 is 15 residues long. Germline V gene lookup returns CDR1 DFQATT and CDR2 SNEGSKA (reference sequence). The ends lost 2 bases at V and 4 bases at J; junction bases unmatched: 6. The clonotype was recovered from a woman aged 55-70 years with Graves' ophthalmopathy. The specimen was blood. The chain couples TRBV20-1 to TRBJ1-5; TRBD1 matches at 9 bases. The CDR3 here is CSARKGQGLNQPQHF. The CDR3 DNA reads as TGCAGTGCTAGAAAAGGACAGGGGCTAAATCAGCCCCAGCATTTT.